This is a list of T cell receptor beta chains from one sample in a study of blood T cell repertoires in COVID-19. This table comes from immunoSEQ multiplex PCR, and its TCRdb copy is limited to in-frame clones, with some not included. Among under 35,000 clones, around four fifths were seen once, and the ten largest hold around a third. Sequencing input: peripheral blood. All receptors derive from a man aged 80 or over with acute or convalescent COVID-19. The CDR3 runs from the conserved cysteine through the conserved F or W. D genes are given only for firm matches. Clone size appears in some rows only: once, few, many, or a class for an expanded clone.

j_call v_call d_call clone_size cdr3_aa cdr3_nt
TRBJ2-2 TRBV24-1 NA NA CATSAPGTGELFF TGTGCCACCAGTGCTCCAGGGACCGGGGAGCTGTTTTTT
TRBJ2-7 TRBV18 NA NA CASSPSTVSYEQYF TGTGCCAGCTCACCATCGACAGTGTCCTACGAGCAGTACTTC
TRBJ2-3 TRBV4-1 TRBD2 NA CASSQLAGSSTDTQYF TGCGCCAGCAGCCAACTAGCGGGGAGCTCCACAGATACGCAGTATTTT
TRBJ1-2 TRBV19 NA NA CASSITVENYGYTF TGTGCCAGTAGTATTACAGTGGAAAACTATGGCTACACCTTC
TRBJ2-5 TRBV6-5 NA NA CASSSGVETQYF TGTGCCAGCAGTTCAGGGGTAGAGACCCAGTACTTC
TRBJ2-2 TRBV7-2 TRBD2 NA CASSWTSGYTGELFF TGTGCCAGCAGCTGGACTAGCGGTTACACCGGGGAGCTGTTTTTT
TRBJ1-3 TRBV4-2 NA NA CASSQDQRAGNTIYF TGTGCCAGCAGCCAAGATCAGAGGGCTGGAAACACCATATATTTT
TRBJ1-5 TRBV29-1 TRBD1 NA CSVTGTGGRSQPQHF TGCAGCGTGACCGGGACAGGGGGCCGGAGTCAGCCCCAGCATTTT
TRBJ2-1 TRBV27 NA NA CASSLGPGLYNEQFF TGTGCCAGCAGTTTAGGTCCGGGGTTGTACAATGAGCAGTTCTTC
TRBJ2-1 TRBV9 TRBD2 NA CASSVSGGRGFNEQFF TGTGCCAGCAGCGTCAGTGGCGGGAGGGGGTTCAATGAGCAGTTCTTC
TRBJ2-2 TRBV5-6 TRBD2 NA CASSFGTSGANTGELFF TGTGCCAGCAGCTTTGGGACTAGCGGCGCGAACACCGGGGAGCTGTTTTTT
TRBJ2-2 TRBV4-2 TRBD2 NA CASSQERWTSMERNTGELFF TGTGCCAGCAGCCAAGAAAGGTGGACTAGCATGGAGCGGAACACCGGGGAGCTGTTTTTT
TRBJ2-3 TRBV9 NA NA CASSVSSTDTQYF TGTGCCAGCAGCGTGTCAAGCACAGATACGCAGTATTTT
TRBJ2-2 TRBV11-1 NA NA CASSLRSGSNTGELFF TGTGCCAGCAGCTTAAGGTCCGGGTCGAACACCGGGGAGCTGTTTTTT
TRBJ2-3 TRBV9 NA NA CASSPHGSSGTDTQYF TGTGCCAGCAGCCCCCATGGGTCTAGCGGCACAGATACGCAGTATTTT
TRBJ1-6 TRBV6-5 TRBD1 few CASTRDSAPLSPLHF TGTGCCAGCACTAGGGACAGTGCCCCCCTATCACCCCTCCACTTT
TRBJ2-2 TRBV2 TRBD2 NA CASIPRGGTGELFF TGTGCCAGCATTCCGCGGGGGGGTACCGGGGAGCTGTTTTTT
TRBJ2-1 TRBV5-1 NA once CASSLTSIRGDEQFF TGCGCCAGCAGCTTGACATCGATTCGGGGAGATGAGCAGTTCTTC
TRBJ2-2 TRBV19 NA few CASSIVSSSLTGELFF TGTGCCAGTAGTATAGTCAGTTCGTCTTTAACCGGGGAGCTGTTTTTT
TRBJ2-3 TRBV2 TRBD1 NA CASTRGQGVDTQYF TGTGCCAGCACTAGGGGACAGGGAGTAGATACGCAGTATTTT
TRBJ1-1 TRBV6-1 NA NA CASSVGAWTPEMNTEAFF TGTGCCAGCAGTGTTGGCGCATGGACACCCGAGATGAACACTGAAGCTTTCTTT
TRBJ2-3 TRBV9 NA once CASSVVGGRADTQYF TGTGCCAGCAGCGTAGTAGGCGGCCGGGCAGATACGCAGTATTTT
TRBJ2-7 TRBV6-2/TRBV6-3 NA NA CASGWRGYEQYF TGTGCCAGCGGTTGGAGGGGTTACGAGCAGTACTTC
TRBJ1-2 TRBV30 TRBD1 NA CAWSGGTGAYTF TGTGCCTGGAGCGGGGGGACAGGAGCCTACACCTTC
TRBJ1-1 TRBV2 NA NA CASRPSTEATEAFF TGTGCCAGCAGGCCTTCTACAGAAGCCACTGAAGCTTTCTTT
TRBJ2-1 TRBV7-2 TRBD2 NA CASSLTGLANSYNEQFF TGTGCCAGCAGCCTTACGGGACTAGCAAACTCCTACAATGAGCAGTTCTTC
TRBJ1-3 TRBV30 NA NA CAWSPGPGNTIYF TGTGCCTGGAGTCCAGGGCCTGGAAACACCATATATTTT
TRBJ2-1 TRBV4-1 NA NA CASSQEQNLDWSSYNEQFF TGCGCCAGCAGCCAAGAACAAAACCTGGACTGGAGCTCCTACAATGAGCAGTTCTTC
TRBJ1-4 TRBV19 NA NA CAGGLPEKLFF TGTGCTGGGGGCCTTCCTGAAAAACTGTTTTTT
TRBJ1-4 TRBV6-4 TRBD1 NA CASSDDRDAQKLFF TGTGCCAGCAGTGACGACAGGGACGCGCAAAAACTGTTTTTT
TRBJ1-5 TRBV6-6 NA NA CASSYEGGSQPQHF TGTGCCAGCAGTTACGAAGGAGGGAGTCAGCCCCAGCATTTT
TRBJ1-6 TRBV28 TRBD1 NA CASSPRDRGVSPLHF TGTGCCAGCAGTCCTCGAGACAGGGGAGTTTCACCCCTCCACTTT
TRBJ1-5 TRBV3-1/TRBV3-2 NA once CASSQDASAGPQHF TGTGCCAGCAGCCAAGATGCCAGCGCTGGGCCCCAGCATTTT
TRBJ2-6 TRBV7-3 NA NA CASSPTVGQAGANVLTF TGTGCCAGCAGCCCTACCGTGGGACAAGCAGGGGCCAACGTCCTGACTTTC
TRBJ1-1 TRBV3-1/TRBV3-2 TRBD1 once CASSQDGDRDTEAFF TGTGCCAGCAGCCAAGACGGGGACAGGGACACTGAAGCTTTCTTT